Presented here are 32 T cell receptor beta chains from one specimen sequenced in a study of OX40 agonist ivuxolimab in advanced cancers. TCRdb's table, derived via immunoSEQ multiplex PCR, lists solely in-frame clones and lacks some. This sample has fewer than 85,000 clones, with 85% to 95% found just once. The sequenced sample was CD4+ or CD8+ T cells sorted from blood, obtained in a trial of the OX40 agonist ivuxolimab. These receptor sequences come from an adult with an advanced solid tumor such as melanoma, head and neck, liver or kidney cancer.

The CDR3, as DNA: TGTGCCAGCAGTTCAGTAGACGAGCAGTACTTC. Translated, it gives CASSSVDEQYF. The V and J genes are TRBV6-6 and TRBJ2-7, with D uncertain. The CDR3 sequence is 11 residues long. Looked up from germline, CDR1 is MNHNY and CDR2 is SVGAGI (reference sequence). V lost 4 bases to trimming and J lost 5 bases, with 6 bases between them.

V gene TRBV5-1 combines with J gene TRBJ2-2; the match to TRBD2 covers 12 bases. Germline V gives CDR1 SGHRS, CDR2 YFSETQ. With V trimmed by 1 base and J by 6 bases, 4 bases remained unmatched. This CDR3 comprises 16 residues. The CDR3 here is CASSLRLAGVSGELFF. The CDR3 DNA reads as TGCGCCAGCAGCTTGAGACTAGCGGGAGTATCCGGGGAGCTGTTTTTT. The variable domain in full, completed from reference TRBV5-1 and TRBJ2-2, reads KAGVTQTPRYLIKTRGQQVTLSCSPISGHRSVSWYQQTPGQGLQFLFEYFSETQRNKGNFPGRFSGRQFSNSRSEMNVSTLELGDSALYLCASSLRLAGVSGELFFGEGSRLTVL.

The chain has TRBV5-1 and TRBJ1-1; 7 bases line up with TRBD1. Losses at the gene ends were 0 bases for V and 1 base for J; bases not matched to a gene: 0. The CDR3 runs to 14 residues. Germline CDR1 SGHRS, CDR2 YFSETQ. The CDR3 region has the DNA TGCGCCAGCAGCTTGGACAGGGGGAACACTGAAGCTTTCTTT. Its protein is CASSLDRGNTEAFF.

The chain couples TRBV29-1 to TRBJ1-1; no clear D gene. CDR3 length: 15 amino acids. Germline lookup yields CDR1 SQVTM and CDR2 ANQGSEA. Trimming left V 7 bases short and J 0 bases short, with 18 bases between. The CDR3, as DNA: TGCAGCGCCCGTGGTGGGTGGGGTATGAACACTGAAGCTTTCTTT. Amino acid sequence: CSARGGWGMNTEAFF.

This chain connects TRBV6-6 to TRBJ1-5, with TRBD1 matching 8 bases. The CDR3 extends over 15 amino acids. The germline gives CDR1 MNHNY, CDR2 SVGAGI (reference sequence). Trimming took 4 bases from V and 1 from J; bases not matched to a gene: 3. CDR3 DNA: TGTGCCAGCAGTTTCCGACAGGGGAGCAATCAGCCCCAGCATTTT. Protein product: CASSFRQGSNQPQHF.

The CDR3 coding sequence is TGTGCCATCAGTGAGTTACAGGCTAGCTCCTACAATGAGCAGTTCTTC. It codes for CAISELQASSYNEQFF. The V and J genes are TRBV10-3 and TRBJ2-1; a possible D gene is TRBD1 (5 bases). Trimming stripped 1 base from V and 0 bases from J, with 10 bases between. CDR1 ENHRY and CDR2 SYGVKD come from the germline V gene. The CDR3 sequence is 16 residues long.

The rearrangement links TRBV10-3 to TRBJ2-1; no reliable D call. The CDR3 extends over 11 amino acids. V was pared by 3 bases and J by 8 bases, with 5 bases between. Germline V gives CDR1 ENHRY, CDR2 SYGVKD. CDR3 DNA: TGTGCCATCAGTGATCTTCATGAGCAGTTCTTC. Translated, it gives CAISDLHEQFF.

V gene TRBV19 combines with J gene TRBJ2-7; weak D call: TRBD1 (6 bases). Germline V gene data show CDR1 as LNHDA and CDR2 as SQIVND (reference sequence). The CDR3 runs 16 residues. The V end lost 3 bases, the J end lost 0 bases, and 15 bases lay between the germline ends. The CDR3 DNA sequence: TGTGCCAGTAGTATCCGCCAGGACAGAAGCTCCTACGAGCAGTACTTC. Translation gives CASSIRQDRSSYEQYF.

The chain employs TRBV7-8 and TRBJ2-7; TRBD2 is a possible D gene (6 bases). The CDR3 spans 15 residues. The germline CDR1 and CDR2 sequences are SGHVS and FQNEAQ. V was shortened by 5 bases and J by 3 bases, with 17 bases between the two germline ends. CDR3 sequence (DNA): TGTGCCAGCAGCGAGCCGGGACTGGGACGCTACGAGCAGTACTTC. Encoded protein: CASSEPGLGRYEQYF.

This clone was seen only a few times. The chain employs TRBV15 and TRBJ1-1; a weak D match, TRBD1 (5 bases). V was shortened by 3 bases and J by 6 bases, with 14 bases between the two germline ends. This CDR3 has 14 amino acids. Germline CDR1 LNHNV, CDR2 YYDKDF (reference sequence). The CDR3 spells CATSSSPREAEAFF. In nucleotides, the CDR3 is TGTGCCACCAGCAGTTCTCCCAGGGAGGCTGAAGCTTTCTTT.

V gene TRBV5-8 combines with J gene TRBJ2-1; D is perhaps TRBD1 (7 bases). Trimming took 4 bases from V and 8 from J, leaving 22 bases between them. This CDR3 has 16 amino acids. CDR1 is SGHTS, CDR2 YDEGEE, per germline. The CDR3 here is CASSGGTVRSVDEQFF. CDR3 nucleotides: TGTGCCAGCAGCGGGGGGACAGTCCGATCGGTGGATGAGCAGTTCTTC.

The chain has TRBV27 and TRBJ2-1; D might be TRBD2 (6 bases). The CDR3 sequence is 13 residues long. Deletions cut 7 bases from V and 6 bases from J, with 13 bases between. The germline CDR1 and CDR2 sequences are MNHEY and SMNVEV (reference sequence). CDR3 coding DNA: TGTGCCAGCAAGAGGGCGGGGAGCAATGAGCAGTTCTTC. Residues: CASKRAGSNEQFF.

This clone was found once. The CDR3 nucleotides are TGTGCCTGGAGGCACGGGGGGTACACTGAAGCTTTCTTT. This translates into CAWRHGGYTEAFF. V is TRBV30 and J is TRBJ1-1, with D maybe TRBD1 (5 bases). The ends were cut back, 3 bases at V and 3 bases at J, with 11 bases in the middle. CDR3 length: 13 residues. Germline V gives CDR1 GTSNPN, CDR2 SVGIG (reference sequence).

This chain uses TRBV30 with TRBJ1-1; D gene unclear. Germline V CDR1 and CDR2: GTSNPN, SVGIG (reference sequence). Trimming stripped 0 bases from V and 10 bases from J, with 9 bases between. The CDR3 spans 11 residues. CDR3: CAWSVSNRAFF. CDR3 in DNA: TGTGCCTGGAGTGTAAGTAATCGAGCTTTCTTT.

This chain connects TRBV7-2 to TRBJ1-4; D is unclear. The V gene's germline CDR1 is SGHTA and CDR2 FQGNSA. The V and J ends lost 4 bases and 0 bases respectively, with 15 bases between them. This CDR3 has 17 residues. The DNA of the CDR3 is TGTGCCAGCAGCTCGTACTTGAGGACCGCAACTAATGAAAAACTGTTTTTT. Amino acid sequence: CASSSYLRTATNEKLFF.

The chain combines TRBV4-1 with TRBJ1-1, with 8 bases identical to TRBD1. The CDR3 has 15 amino acids. Germline V gene data show CDR1 as MGHRA and CDR2 as YSYEKL. V lost 3 bases, J lost 3 bases, and 6 bases stayed unmatched. The CDR3 loop reads CASSQGDRRDTEAFF. CDR3 nucleotide sequence: TGCGCCAGCAGCCAGGGGGACAGGAGAGACACTGAAGCTTTCTTT.

This sequence joins TRBV19 and TRBJ2-7; 10 positions match TRBD1. Germline CDR1 is LNHDA and CDR2 is SQIVND (reference sequence). J lost 4 bases, V lost 5 bases, and 17 bases had no gene match. The CDR3 totals 18 residues. For the CDR3, the DNA is TGTGCCAGTAGTCCGGGACAGGGGCGGGAGCAGTATGGATACGAGCAGTACTTC. Its protein product is CASSPGQGREQYGYEQYF. The variable domain in full, completed from reference TRBV19 and TRBJ2-7, reads DGGITQSPKYLFRKEGQNVTLSCEQNLNHDAMYWYRQDPGQGLRLIYYSQIVNDFQKGDIAEGYSVSREKKESFPLTVTSAQKNPTAFYLCASSPGQGREQYGYEQYFGPGTRLTVT.

The rearrangement links TRBV18 to TRBJ2-6; D not resolved. With 3 bases removed from V and 4 bases from J, the gap between germline ends came to 10 bases. This CDR3 is built from 15 residues. Germline V lookup: CDR1 KGHSH, CDR2 LQKENI. CDR3 in amino acids: CASSPGISGANVLTF. The CDR3, as DNA: TGTGCCAGCTCACCGGGTATTTCGGGGGCCAACGTCCTGACTTTC. The entire variable domain, with the rest obtained from reference TRBV18 and TRBJ2-6, is as follows: NAGVMQNPRHLVRRRGQEARLRCSPMKGHSHVYWYRQLPEEGLKFMVYLQKENIIDESGMPKERFSAEFPKEGPSILRIQQVVRGDSAAYFCASSPGISGANVLTFGAGSRLTVL.

The chain links TRBV4-3 to TRBJ2-7; D may correspond to TRBD1 or TRBD2 (6 bases each). The CDR3 contains 18 residues. V was cut by 0 bases and J by 7 bases, with 25 bases left in between. Germline V gives CDR1 LGHNA, CDR2 YSLEER. CDR3 residues: CASSQDSWRDTILIEQYF. The CDR3 coding sequence is TGCGCCAGCAGCCAAGATTCTTGGAGGGACACCATTCTTATTGAGCAGTACTTC.

This chain connects TRBV6-5 to TRBJ1-3; maybe TRBD1 (5 bases). The CDR3 contains 13 residues. Trimming removed 8 bases at V and 8 bases at J, with 16 bases between. Germline lookup yields CDR1 MNHEY and CDR2 SVGAGI. The CDR3 loop is CASRPGTGDTIYF. DNA of the CDR3: TGTGCCAGCCGTCCGGGGACTGGGGACACCATATATTTT.

The genes are TRBV29-1 and TRBJ2-5; TRBD1 aligns across 7 bases. CDR1 and CDR2 (germline): SQVTM, ANQGSEA. The CDR3 is made up of 16 amino acids. After removal of 2 bases from V and 3 bases from J, the junction contained 12 bases not matched to a gene. The CDR3 region is CSVEPRTGFGEETQYF. The CDR3 nucleotides are TGCAGCGTTGAACCCCGGACAGGCTTTGGGGAAGAGACCCAGTACTTC.

V usage is TRBV15 and J usage is TRBJ1-2; D is ambiguous. The CDR3 runs to 13 residues. Germline assignment: CDR1 LNHNV and CDR2 YYDKDF (reference sequence). V was pared by 6 bases and J by 8 bases, with 16 bases between. CDR3 residues: CATSLRPFGGYTF. The CDR3 nucleotides are TGTGCCACCAGTCTTAGGCCTTTTGGAGGCTACACCTTC.

This chain links TRBV2 with TRBJ1-1; the D is unclear. CDR3 size: 14 residues. Looked up from germline, CDR1 is SNHLY and CDR2 is FYNNEI. Trimming took off 8 bases at V and 1 base at J, with 14 bases between the two ends. CDR3 DNA sequence: TGTGCCAGCGGACCTGAGGGCAAGAACACTGAAGCTTTCTTT. Its protein is CASGPEGKNTEAFF.

The chain has TRBV7-9 and TRBJ2-5; 7 nucleotides line up with TRBD1. The J call is uncertain, as TRBJ2-7 better fits the DNA end. The CDR3 extends over 14 amino acids. CDR1 is SEHNR, CDR2 FQNEAQ, per germline (reference sequence). CDR3 nucleotide sequence: TGTGCCAGCAGCCCCAAGACAGGGTCCTACGAGCAGTACTTC. The encoded protein is CASSPKTGSYEQYF.

The gene calls are TRBV7-9 and TRBJ2-3, with 8 nucleotides matching TRBD1. Looked up from germline, CDR1 is SEHNR and CDR2 is FQNEAQ (reference sequence). This CDR3 region has 12 residues. The V gene end was trimmed by 3 bases and the J gene end by 8 bases; junction bases not matched to a gene: 1. As DNA, the CDR3 is TGTGCCAGCAGCTTCGGACAGGGTACGCAGTATTTT. It translates to CASSFGQGTQYF.

The chain carries TRBV11-3 and TRBJ2-2; 15 bases line up with TRBD2. Germline V gives CDR1 SGHNT, CDR2 YENEEA. The CDR3 length is 19 residues. J was trimmed by 6 bases and V by 2 bases; bases with no gene match: 10. The CDR3 sequence is CASSLYAGTSGRRAGELFF. The CDR3 nucleotides read TGTGCCAGCAGCTTATATGCCGGGACTAGCGGGAGGAGGGCCGGGGAGCTGTTTTTT. Supplemented by reference TRBV11-3 and TRBJ2-2, the full variable domain reads EAGVVQSPRYKIIEKKQPVAFWCNPISGHNTLYWYLQNLGQGPELLIRYENEEAVDDSQLPKDRFSAERLKGVDSTLKIQPAELGDSAVYLCASSLYAGTSGRRAGELFFGEGSRLTVL.

This chain uses TRBV27 with TRBJ2-3, with 7 bases matching TRBD2. The length of the CDR3 is 13 residues. Germline V gives CDR1 MNHEY, CDR2 SMNVEV (reference sequence). After removal of 7 bases from V and 4 bases from J, the junction contained 5 bases not matched to a gene. CDR3 region: CASTRLASDTQYF. The CDR3 nucleotides are TGTGCCAGCACCAGACTAGCTTCAGATACGCAGTATTTT.

The chain carries TRBV11-1 and TRBJ2-4; unclear D gene. Per the germline V gene, CDR1 is SGHAT and CDR2 is FQDESV (reference sequence). The ends were cut back, 5 bases at V and 3 bases at J, with 17 bases in the middle. This CDR3 is built from 16 residues. The CDR3 protein is CASSAGPAGNKNIQYF. The CDR3 region has the DNA TGTGCCAGCAGCGCCGGCCCGGCTGGGAACAAAAACATTCAGTACTTC.

The chain carries TRBV5-1 and TRBJ2-5, with TRBD1 identical over 7 bases. Trimming took 3 bases from V and 5 from J; bases not matched to a gene: 7. Germline loops: CDR1 SGHRS, CDR2 YFSETQ. This CDR3 region has 14 residues. The DNA of the CDR3 is TGCGCCAGCAGCTCTACAGGGGCGGGTGAGACCCAGTACTTC. It codes for CASSSTGAGETQYF.

V and J are TRBV19 and TRBJ1-1; maybe TRBD1 (5 bases). The germline CDR1 and CDR2 sequences are LNHDA and SQIVND (reference sequence). The ends were cut back, 5 bases at V and 7 bases at J, with 14 bases in the middle. This CDR3 has 13 amino acids. CDR3 protein: CASSGPGLIEAFF. For the CDR3, the DNA is TGTGCCAGTAGTGGTCCGGGACTCATTGAAGCTTTCTTT.

The CDR3 here is CASGLAWGTDTQYF. DNA for the CDR3: TGTGCCAGCGGACTAGCGTGGGGCACAGATACGCAGTATTTT. V gene TRBV7-2 combines with J gene TRBJ2-3; 9 nucleotides align to TRBD2. Germline trimming cut 8 bases from V and 1 base from J; bases unmatched to any gene: 4. The CDR3 is 14 residues long. Germline CDR1 is SGHTA and CDR2 is FQGNSA. Variable domain in full (rest from reference TRBV7-2 and TRBJ2-3): GAGVSQSPSNKVTEKGKDVELRCDPISGHTALYWYRQSLGQGLEFLIYFQGNSAPDKSGLPSDRFSAERTGGSVSTLTIQRTQQEDSAVYLCASGLAWGTDTQYFGPGTRLTVL.

The chain couples TRBV27 to TRBJ2-3; no clear D. V lost 4 bases to trimming and J lost 3 bases, with 11 bases between them. The CDR3 totals 14 residues. Germline V gene sequence: CDR1 MNHEY, CDR2 SMNVEV (reference sequence). The CDR3 is CASSSDVETDTQYF. DNA of the CDR3: TGTGCCAGCAGTTCTGATGTTGAGACAGATACGCAGTATTTT.